This T cell receptor (beta chain) was recorded in a study of vaccination and CD4 T cells after COVID-19. Study-wide background: Post-COVID samples had a sampling time that fell a median 101 days after diagnosis (range 35 to 161). Three convalescent patients gave samples at day 14 post-vaccination, and they were sampled again at days 161 to 241 post-vaccination.

On this clonotype itself: Its antigen is unidentified. A read error may account for a junction end that differs from germline.

Cultured CD4+ T-cell DNA underwent Oncomine TCR Beta short-read sequencing. Scientists extracted genomic DNA from CD4+ T cells grown in culture. A single record per CDR3 protein comes from TCRdb applying MiXCR to the PCR reads. The repertoire includes about 18,000 distinct CDR3 sequences, approximately 45% of them detected once, and around 20% sits in the top ten. Regarding time point: late sampling 161 to 241 days after vaccination in a few convalescent patients. The treatment denotes: roughly 11-day PBMC culture with coronavirus spike peptide pools or control peptides (ViraFEST assay). Every positive PCR date fell between March and December 2020, earlier than the US Alpha, Beta and Delta variants. The CDR3 runs 15 residues. Per germline, CDR1 SSHAT and CDR2 FNYEAQ (reference sequence).

The sequenced sample was CD4+ T cells from blood, cultured in vitro, obtained about 7 months after SARS-CoV-2 vaccination. The V and J genes are TRBV7-7 and TRBJ2-3, with 8 positions matching TRBD2. The clonotype originates from a human donor who had recovered from COVID-19. CDR3 residues: CASSFGSGGADTQYF. CDR3 coding DNA: TGTGCTAGCAGCTTTGGTTCGGGAGGGGCAGATACGCAGTATTTT.